The T cell receptor beta chain described here comes from a study of shared clonotypes between healthy human individuals (dated by TCRdb to 2020 to 2022). For the study in its entirety: The cohort included a few men and a couple of women between 18 and 49 years of age. For each donor, CD4 naive and CD4 memory were each given three plates, CD8 naive was given two plates, and CD8 memory was given one plate. The study deeply sequenced blood TCR repertoires of five healthy adults to estimate repertoire size and the extent of clonotype sharing between individuals. To increase sequencing depth and limit assay-specific biases, different laboratories used diverse techniques to prepare libraries and sequence TCR repertoires. Between about 0.9 and 8.9 billion PBMCs per donor were obtained by leukapheresis. The paper as a whole reports these results and caveats: Compared with non-shared clonotypes, the clonotypes found in all four sorted-subset donors had higher generation probabilities. Sampling was restricted to blood, and TCR repertoires in tissues likely differ from the TCR repertoires found in blood. The small number of donors limited the genetic and exposure-history diversity represented. Rarefaction of sorted-subset datasets indicated incomplete sequencing despite the large sequencing depth. Estimated clonotype richness was generally larger for naive than for memory subsets. Across a few donors, around 5% of naive CD4, roughly 3.3% of naive CD8, 2% to 2.5% of memory CD4, and approximately 0.4% of memory CD8 clonotypes were shared. Based on pairwise subsampling, the degree of clonotype sharing among donors was expected to be affected by sequencing depth.

Donors were healthy HIV-negative adults with no recently reported acute infections or vaccinations. Every donor was a Caucasian adult residing in Nashville, Tennessee, USA. CD4+ T cells were enriched by magnetic negative selection; naive cells were then positively selected on CD45RA, and the negative fraction formed the memory subset. Blood was obtained by leukapheresis, after which PBMCs were separated by Ficoll-Histopaque density gradient centrifugation and cryopreserved in liquid nitrogen vapor phase. Analytical flow cytometry was used to check the purity and quantity of each magnetically sorted T cell population. Each sorted fraction had its genomic DNA isolated and then quantified by UV absorbance on a Nanodrop 2000c. This clone was counted a few times. Which antigen it targets is not known. Within one base of it there is no much larger clone, and no base qualities were kept. Using the deep immunoSEQ assay, multiplex PCR amplified TCR CDR3 regions from genomic DNA. Genomic DNA extracted from each cell subset was distributed evenly over all wells of several immunoSEQ 96-well plates, and each plate served as one replicate. For sorted subsets, roughly 200 ng of genomic DNA, equivalent to tens of thousands of T cell genomes, went into each replicate PCR. Purified libraries were quantified with a Qubit 3.0 fluorometer, sized on a Bioanalyzer 2100, and re-quantified with the KAPA Library Quantification kit. Every immunoSEQ 96-well plate was sequenced on a dedicated single-read 150-cycle Illumina NextSeq 550 flow cell. The paper's data handling went like this. Because the immunoSEQ output included only junctional sequences and no quality scores, the filtering could not be the same as the filtering used for full-length reads. Sequences were annotated with PyIR, a Python wrapper for IgBLAST v1.9, using IMGT germline references to assign V/J genes and CDR3. Reads with weak V/J assignments (E-value above 1e-6), missing CDR3, stop codons, out-of-frame junctions, or ambiguous translated residues were removed. V3J clonotypes were defined as sequences sharing an identical inferred V gene, J gene, and CDR3 amino acid sequence. The percentage overlap between two repertoires was calculated by dividing the number of shared unique clonotypes by the size of the smaller repertoire. Three approaches were used to assess repertoire richness: RTK rarefaction, the Chao1 estimator, and Recon v2.1 estimates of unobserved clonotypes. Generation probabilities were computed with OLGA for all TCRbeta clonotypes obtained by the gDNA method from four donors. TCRdb stores this immuneACCESS table with in-frame sequences only. Part of the clones is absent; in the studies checked, under half of the shortfall reflects unresolved V genes, and no reason is known for the rest. From that table come the V and J calls and clone size; the DNA was used to work out D and trimming. Across this sample there are fewer than 850,000 clones, with about two thirds seen only once. The ten largest make up around 2% of the sample.

The TCR comes from a woman in her 30s in good health. The sequencing sample was made of memory CD4+ T cells sorted from blood. According to the study, the label for this sample's cell subset or site signals: CD45RA-negative fraction.

This receptor has the CDR3 CASSLLLTSGNTGELFF. The DNA sequence is as follows: TGTGCCAGCAGTTTATTGTTGACTAGCGGAAACACCGGGGAGCTGTTTTTT. The rearranged chain carries TRBV27 and TRBJ2-2; 9 bases in the junction line up with TRBD2. The CDR3 numbers 17 residues from cysteine through phenylalanine. Solely the CDR3 DNA is kept, with 51 bases framed from the first base. For this chain, trimming is 1 base at the V end and 2 bases at the J end, and the number of junction bases without a gene match is 5. The germline V gene (reference sequence) provides CDR1 MNHEY and CDR2 SMNVEV.